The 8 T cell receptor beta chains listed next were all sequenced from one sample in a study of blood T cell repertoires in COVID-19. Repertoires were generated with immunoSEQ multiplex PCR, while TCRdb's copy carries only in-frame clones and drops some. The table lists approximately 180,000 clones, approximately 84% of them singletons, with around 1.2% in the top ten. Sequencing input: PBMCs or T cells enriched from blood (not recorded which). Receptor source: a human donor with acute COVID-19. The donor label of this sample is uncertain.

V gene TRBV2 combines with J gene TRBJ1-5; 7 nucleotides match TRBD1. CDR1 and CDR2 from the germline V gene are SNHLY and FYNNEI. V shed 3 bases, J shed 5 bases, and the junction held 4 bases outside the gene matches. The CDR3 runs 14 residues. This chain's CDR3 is CASSDRDSYQPQHF. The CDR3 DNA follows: TGTGCCAGCAGTGACCGGGACAGCTATCAGCCCCAGCATTTT.

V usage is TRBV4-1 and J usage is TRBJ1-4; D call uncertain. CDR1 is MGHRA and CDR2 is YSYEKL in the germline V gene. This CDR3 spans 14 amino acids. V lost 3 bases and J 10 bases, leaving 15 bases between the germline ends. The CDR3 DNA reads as TGCGCCAGCAGCCATCCCGCGGAGGGAGGAAAACTGTTTTTT. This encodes CASSHPAEGGKLFF.

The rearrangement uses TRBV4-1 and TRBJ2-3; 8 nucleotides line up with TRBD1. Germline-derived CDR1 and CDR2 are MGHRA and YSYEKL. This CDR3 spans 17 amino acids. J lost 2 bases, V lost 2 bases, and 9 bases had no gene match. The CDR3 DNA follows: TGCGCCAGCAGCCAACCCCTCAGGGGGCGGGACACAGATACGCAGTATTTT. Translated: CASSQPLRGRDTDTQYF.

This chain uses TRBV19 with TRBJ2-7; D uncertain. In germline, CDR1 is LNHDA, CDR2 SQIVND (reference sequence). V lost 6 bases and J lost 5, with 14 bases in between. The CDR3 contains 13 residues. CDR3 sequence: CASSLYARDEQYF. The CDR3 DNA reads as TGTGCCAGTAGCCTATATGCCCGGGACGAGCAGTACTTC.

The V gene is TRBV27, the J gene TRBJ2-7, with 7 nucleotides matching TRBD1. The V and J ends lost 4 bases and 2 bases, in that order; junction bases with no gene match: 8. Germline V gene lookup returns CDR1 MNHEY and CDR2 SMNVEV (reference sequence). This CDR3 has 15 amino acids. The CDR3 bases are TGTGCCAGCAGTTCGTACAGGGGAAACACCTACGAGCAGTACTTC. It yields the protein CASSSYRGNTYEQYF.

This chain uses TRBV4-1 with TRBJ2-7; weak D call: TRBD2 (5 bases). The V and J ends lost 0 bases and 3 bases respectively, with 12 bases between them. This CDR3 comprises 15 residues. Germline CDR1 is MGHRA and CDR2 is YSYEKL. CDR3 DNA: TGCGCCAGCAGCCAAGATCGTAGCGCGGGCTACGAGCAGTACTTC. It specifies CASSQDRSAGYEQYF.

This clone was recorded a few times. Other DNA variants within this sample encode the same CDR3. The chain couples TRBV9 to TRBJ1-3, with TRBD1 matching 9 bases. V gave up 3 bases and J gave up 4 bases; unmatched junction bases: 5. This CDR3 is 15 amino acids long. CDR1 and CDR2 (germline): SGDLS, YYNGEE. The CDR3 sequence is CASSGGQGTGNTIYF. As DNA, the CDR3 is TGTGCCAGCAGCGGGGGACAGGGAACAGGAAACACCATATATTTT.

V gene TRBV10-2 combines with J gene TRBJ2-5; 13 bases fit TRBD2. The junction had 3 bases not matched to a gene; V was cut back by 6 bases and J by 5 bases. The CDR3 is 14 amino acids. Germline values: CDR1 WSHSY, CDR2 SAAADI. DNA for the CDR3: TGCGCCAGCAGACTAGCGGGGGGGCCGGAGACCCAGTACTTC. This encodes CASRLAGGPETQYF.